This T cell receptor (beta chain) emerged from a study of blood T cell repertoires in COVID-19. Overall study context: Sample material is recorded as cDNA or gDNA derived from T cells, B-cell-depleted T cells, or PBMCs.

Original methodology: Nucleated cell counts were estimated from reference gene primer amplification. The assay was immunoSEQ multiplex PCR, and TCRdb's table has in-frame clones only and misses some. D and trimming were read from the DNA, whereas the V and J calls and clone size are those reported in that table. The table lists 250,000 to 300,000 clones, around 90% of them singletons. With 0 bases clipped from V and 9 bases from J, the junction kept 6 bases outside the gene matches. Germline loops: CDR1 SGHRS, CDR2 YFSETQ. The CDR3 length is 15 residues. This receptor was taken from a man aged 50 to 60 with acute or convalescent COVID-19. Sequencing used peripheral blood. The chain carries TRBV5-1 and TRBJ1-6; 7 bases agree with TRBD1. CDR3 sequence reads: CASSLVRDRSSPLHF. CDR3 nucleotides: TGCGCCAGCAGCTTGGTTCGGGACAGATCTTCACCCCTCCACTTT.